The rows below give T cell receptor beta chains drawn from one sample of a study of cytomegalovirus exposure and HLA in healthy donors. Profiling relied on immunoSEQ multiplex PCR, and the TCRdb table lists in-frame clones only, not all of them. The repertoire holds 200,000 to 250,000 clones, with just under 70% as singletons. Material for sequencing was PBMCs. The receptors shown here come from a man between 35 and 55 years old in good health and CMV-seropositive. Each CDR3 is given with its conserved first and last residue. The D gene is left open where the match is weak. Clone size is stated in some rows and not others, as once, few, many or a class when expanded.

J gene | D gene | clone size | V gene | CDR3 protein | CDR3 DNA
TRBJ2-1 | TRBD2 | few | TRBV29-1 | CSAAGSGGQNEQFF | TGCAGCGCCGCGGGGAGCGGGGGGCAGAATGAGCAGTTCTTC
TRBJ1-3 | NA | once | TRBV11-2 | CASSFGVSSGNTIYF | TGTGCCAGCAGCTTCGGTGTAAGCTCTGGAAACACCATATATTTT
TRBJ1-6 | NA | NA | TRBV5-1 | CASSSGGSSPLHF | TGCGCCAGCAGCTCAGGAGGGTCATCACCCCTCCACTTT
TRBJ1-6 | NA | few | TRBV29-1 | CSVSQGLEGSPLHF | TGCAGCGTCTCCCAGGGGCTAGAGGGTTCACCCCTCCACTTT
TRBJ1-3 | NA | few | TRBV5-6 | CASSPAGGYSGNTIYF | TGTGCCAGCAGCCCGGCGGGAGGGTACTCTGGAAACACCATATATTTT
TRBJ2-2 | NA | few | TRBV9 | CASSVGQGTNTGELFF | TGTGCCAGCAGCGTAGGGCAGGGAACGAACACCGGGGAGCTGTTTTTT
TRBJ2-7 | TRBD2 | few | TRBV19 | CASSINGGFYEQYF | TGTGCCAGTAGTATCAACGGGGGGTTCTACGAGCAGTACTTC
TRBJ2-7 | NA | NA | TRBV6-1 | CASPPVRGLTYEQYF | TGTGCCAGCCCCCCCGTCAGGGGCCTGACCTACGAGCAGTACTTC
TRBJ1-4 | NA | NA | TRBV7-9 | CASSLTTGKGEKLFF | TGTGCCAGCAGCTTAACCACAGGGAAGGGTGAAAAACTGTTTTTT
TRBJ1-5 | TRBD1 | few | TRBV5-6 | CASSSQGARNQPQHF | TGTGCCAGCAGCTCTCAGGGGGCGAGGAATCAGCCCCAGCATTTT
TRBJ2-1 | NA | NA | TRBV7-3 | CASSLRAGGEQFF | TGTGCCAGCAGCTTAAGGGCGGGCGGCGAGCAGTTCTTC
TRBJ2-7 | TRBD1 | NA | TRBV5-4 | CASSRDRASSYEQYF | TGTGCCAGCAGCAGGGACAGGGCGAGCTCCTACGAGCAGTACTTC
TRBJ2-7 | NA | NA | TRBV7-8 | CASSLALGGEQYF | TGTGCCAGCAGCTTAGCGTTAGGGGGCGAGCAGTACTTC
TRBJ1-1 | TRBD1 | few | TRBV5-1 | CASSFTGDASTEAFF | TGCGCCAGCAGCTTTACAGGGGACGCGAGCACTGAAGCTTTCTTT
TRBJ1-3 | TRBD1 | NA | TRBV27 | CASSLSPGTGGWNTIYF | TGTGCCAGCAGTCTCTCACCCGGGACAGGGGGCTGGAACACCATATATTTT
TRBJ1-1 | NA | NA | TRBV27 | CASSSNFEAFF | TGTGCCAGCAGTTCCAATTTTGAAGCTTTCTTT
TRBJ1-2 | TRBD1 | NA | TRBV11-1 | CASSPWTGGNGYTF | TGTGCCAGCAGCCCGTGGACAGGGGGCAATGGCTACACCTTC
TRBJ2-5 | NA | NA | TRBV7-7 | CASSLGFTQETQYF | TGTGCCAGCAGCTTAGGGTTTACACAAGAGACCCAGTACTTC
TRBJ2-3 | TRBD2 | NA | TRBV5-1 | CASSQEAGVSADTQYF | TGCGCCAGCAGCCAGGAGGCGGGGGTGTCGGCAGATACGCAGTATTTT
TRBJ2-4 | NA | NA | TRBV5-1 | CASSLALAKNIQYF | TGCGCCAGCAGCTTGGCCCTGGCCAAAAACATTCAGTACTTC
TRBJ2-5 | TRBD2 | NA | TRBV7-9 | CASSWGGGSQETQYF | TGTGCCAGCAGCTGGGGGGGAGGGAGTCAAGAGACCCAGTACTTC
TRBJ2-7 | TRBD1 | NA | TRBV5-5 | CASSFPGTGDYYEQYF | TGTGCCAGCAGCTTTCCAGGGACAGGGGATTACTACGAGCAGTACTTC
TRBJ2-5 | NA | few | TRBV10-3 | CAISVRQEETQYF | TGTGCCATCAGTGTAAGACAGGAAGAGACCCAGTACTTC
TRBJ1-4 | TRBD1 | many | TRBV28 | CASRPGKGTGVEKLFF | TGTGCCAGCAGGCCGGGAAAGGGGACAGGGGTTGAAAAACTGTTTTTT
TRBJ2-2 | NA | NA | TRBV12-5 | CASGLGDRPGELFF | TGTGCTAGTGGTTTGGGTGACAGACCGGGGGAGCTGTTTTTT
TRBJ1-1 | NA | NA | TRBV6-1 | CASSEETGSMKAFF | TGTGCCAGCAGTGAAGAAACAGGCTCGATGAAAGCTTTCTTT
TRBJ2-5 | NA | NA | TRBV28 | CASSQGWETQYF | TGTGCCAGCAGTCAGGGTTGGGAGACCCAGTACTTC
TRBJ2-7 | NA | NA | TRBV21-1 | CASSKACLGAISYEQYF | TGTGCCAGCAGCAAAGCATGTTTAGGGGCTATCTCCTACGAGCAGTACTTC